These T cell receptor beta chains were read from a single sample in a study of post-analysis software for immune sequencing data. One entry per CDR3 protein results from TCRdb running MiXCR on the PCR reads. The table includes roughly 540,000 distinct CDR3 sequences, less than 40% detected once. What was sequenced was blood. These receptors came from a girl between 2 and 17 years old with multiple sclerosis. Both conserved end residues are part of each CDR3. D genes are given only for firm matches. The listing skips clone size in some rows; elsewhere it reads once, few, many or a size class.

J gene,D gene,clone size,V gene,CDR3 protein,CDR3 DNA
TRBJ1-1,TRBD1,.,TRBV6-6,CASRTGQGASYTEAFF,TGTGCCAGCAGGACGGGACAGGGGGCGAGCTACACTGAAGCTTTCTTT
TRBJ2-7,.,few,TRBV3-1,CASSRRDRMLTYEQYF,TGTGCCAGCAGCCGCCGAGACAGAATGCTGACCTACGAGCAGTACTTC
TRBJ2-5,TRBD2,.,TRBV5-6,CASSWGLAGGIKTQYF,TGTGCCAGCAGCTGGGGACTAGCGGGGGGGATAAAGACCCAGTACTTC
TRBJ2-5,.,few,TRBV29-1,CSVEDQSLRGEETQYF,TGCAGCGTTGAAGATCAATCCCTCAGGGGGGAAGAGACCCAGTACTTC
TRBJ2-2,.,.,TRBV29-1,CSATPISGGTGELFF,TGCAGCGCCACTCCGATAAGCGGCGGCACCGGGGAGCTGTTTTTT
TRBJ2-1,.,many,TRBV29-1,CSGLYNEQFF,TGCAGCGGCCTTTACAATGAGCAGTTCTTC
TRBJ2-1,.,.,TRBV3-1,CASRRGNEQFF,TGTGCCAGCAGGCGAGGGAATGAGCAGTTCTTC
TRBJ2-3,.,.,TRBV7-3,CASSLGGRVSADTQCF,TGTGCCAGCAGCTTAGGTGGGCGAGTTTCGGCAGATACGCAGTGTTTT
TRBJ1-2,TRBD1,few,TRBV20-1,CSASGTGTGGYTF,TGCAGTGCTAGCGGGACAGGGACGGGCGGCTACACCTTC
TRBJ2-1,TRBD2,few,TRBV20-1,CSARDRASGGGDEQFF,TGCAGTGCTAGAGATCGGGCTAGCGGGGGCGGGGATGAGCAGTTCTTC
TRBJ2-6,TRBD1,few,TRBV13,CASSFRQGSPGANVLTF,TGTGCCAGCAGCTTCCGACAGGGTTCCCCTGGGGCCAACGTCCTGACTTTC
TRBJ2-7,TRBD1,few,TRBV5-1,CASSLGTGGNEQYF,TGCGCCAGCAGCTTGGGTACAGGGGGTAACGAGCAGTACTTC
TRBJ1-2,TRBD1,few,TRBV6-5,CASGLKTGADYGYTF,TGTGCCAGCGGCCTGAAGACAGGGGCGGACTATGGCTACACCTTC
TRBJ1-6,TRBD1,once,TRBV5-1,CASSFTLQGRDSPLHF,TGCGCCAGCAGCTTTACGTTACAGGGGAGGGATTCACCCCTCCACTTT
TRBJ1-5,.,.,TRBV20-1,CSARSGGTGGQPQHF,TGCAGTGCTAGATCGGGCGGGACCGGGGGTCAGCCCCAGCATTTT
TRBJ2-4,.,.,TRBV20-1,CSARGPTNIQYF,TGCAGTGCTAGAGGGCCCACAAACATTCAGTACTTC
TRBJ1-1,.,.,TRBV6-1,CASSGRGETEAFF,TGTGCCAGCAGTGGAAGAGGGGAAACTGAAGCTTTCTTT
TRBJ2-5,.,.,TRBV20-1,CSARDKRGGQETQYF,TGCAGTGCTAGAGATAAGCGAGGGGGGCAAGAGACCCAGTACTTC
TRBJ2-3,.,.,TRBV6-6,CASSGQVGTDTQYF,TGTGCCAGCAGCGGCCAGGTGGGCACAGATACGCAGTATTTT
TRBJ1-4,TRBD1,.,TRBV20-1,CSARGQGTEKLFF,TGCAGTGCTAGAGGACAGGGAACTGAAAAACTGTTTTTT
TRBJ1-5,.,.,TRBV15,CATSRERTILAPQHF,TGTGCCACCAGCAGAGAGCGGACCATCCTGGCGCCCCAGCATTTT
TRBJ2-1,TRBD2,.,TRBV12-3/TRBV12-4,CASSLVSSGGANEQFF,TGTGCCAGCAGTTTAGTTTCCAGCGGGGGGGCCAATGAGCAGTTCTTC
TRBJ2-1,.,.,TRBV11-2,CASSNRGTRLEHEQFF,TGTGCCAGCAGCAATAGGGGTACTAGGCTGGAGCATGAGCAGTTCTTC
TRBJ2-3,TRBD2,many,TRBV11-2,CASSLDRASGEADTQYF,TGTGCCAGCAGCTTAGATAGGGCTAGCGGGGAAGCAGATACGCAGTATTTT
TRBJ2-1,TRBD2,.,TRBV20-1,CSVKPPRRFLAGDNEQFF,TGCAGTGTTAAGCCGCCCCGGAGGTTTTTAGCGGGGGACAATGAGCAGTTCTTC
TRBJ1-2,TRBD1,many,TRBV18,CASSPDRAYGYTF,TGTGCCAGCTCCCCAGACAGGGCCTATGGCTACACCTTC
TRBJ2-3,TRBD1,.,TRBV12-3/TRBV12-4,CASSSGTGLSDTQYF,TGTGCCAGCAGTTCAGGGACAGGGCTCTCAGATACGCAGTATTTT
TRBJ2-7,.,.,TRBV27,CASQATLEAEQYF,TGTGCCAGCCAGGCGACCCTAGAAGCCGAGCAGTACTTC